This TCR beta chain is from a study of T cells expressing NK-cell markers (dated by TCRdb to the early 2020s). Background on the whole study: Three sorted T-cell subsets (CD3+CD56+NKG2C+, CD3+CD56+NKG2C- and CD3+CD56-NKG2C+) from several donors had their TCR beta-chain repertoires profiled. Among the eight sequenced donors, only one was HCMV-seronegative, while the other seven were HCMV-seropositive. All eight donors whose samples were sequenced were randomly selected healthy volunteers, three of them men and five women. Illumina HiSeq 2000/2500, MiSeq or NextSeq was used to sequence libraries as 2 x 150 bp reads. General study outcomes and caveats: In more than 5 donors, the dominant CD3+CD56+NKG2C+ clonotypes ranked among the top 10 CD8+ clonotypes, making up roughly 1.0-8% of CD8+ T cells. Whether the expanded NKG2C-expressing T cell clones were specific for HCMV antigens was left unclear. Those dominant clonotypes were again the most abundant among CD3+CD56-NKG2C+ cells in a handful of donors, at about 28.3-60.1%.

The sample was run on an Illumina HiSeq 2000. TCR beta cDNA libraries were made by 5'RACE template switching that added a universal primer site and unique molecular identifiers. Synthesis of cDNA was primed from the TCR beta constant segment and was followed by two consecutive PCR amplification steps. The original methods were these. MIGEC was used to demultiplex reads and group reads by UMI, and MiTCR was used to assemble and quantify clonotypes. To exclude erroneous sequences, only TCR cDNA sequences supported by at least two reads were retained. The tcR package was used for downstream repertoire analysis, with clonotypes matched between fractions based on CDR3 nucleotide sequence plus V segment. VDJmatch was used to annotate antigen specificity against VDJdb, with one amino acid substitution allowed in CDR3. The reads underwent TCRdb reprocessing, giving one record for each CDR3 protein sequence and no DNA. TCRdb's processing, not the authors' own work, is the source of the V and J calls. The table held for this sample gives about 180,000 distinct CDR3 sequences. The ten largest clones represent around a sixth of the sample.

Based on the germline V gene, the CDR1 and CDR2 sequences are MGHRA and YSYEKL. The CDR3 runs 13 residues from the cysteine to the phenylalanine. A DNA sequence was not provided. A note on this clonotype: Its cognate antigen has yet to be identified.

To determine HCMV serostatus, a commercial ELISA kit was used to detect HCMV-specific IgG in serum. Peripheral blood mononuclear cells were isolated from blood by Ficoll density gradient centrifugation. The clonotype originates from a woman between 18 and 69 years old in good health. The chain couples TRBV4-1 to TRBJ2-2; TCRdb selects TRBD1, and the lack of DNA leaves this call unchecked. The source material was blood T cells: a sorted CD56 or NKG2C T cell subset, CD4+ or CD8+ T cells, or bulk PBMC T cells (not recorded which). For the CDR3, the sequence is CASSLTVNGELFF.